The 10 T cell receptor beta chains reported below all come from one sample, sequenced in a study of blood T cell repertoires in COVID-19. Profiling relied on immunoSEQ multiplex PCR, and the TCRdb table lists in-frame clones only, not all of them. The sample contains some 300,000 clones, more than 70% of which appear only once. Sequencing was performed on PBMCs or T cells enriched from blood (not recorded which). The receptors were sampled from a woman aged 60-75 years in a cohort exposed to, infected with or recovered from COVID-19 (not recorded which).

With regard to this clone: This same CDR3 is encoded by further DNA sequences in the sample. V and J are TRBV3-1 (or the pseudogene TRBV3-2) and TRBJ2-1; 11 nucleotides match TRBD2. The CDR3 is 15 residues long. The junction had 4 bases not matched to a gene; V was cut back by 5 bases and J by 4 bases. CDR1 is LGHDT and CDR2 is YNNKEL in the germline V gene (reference sequence). The CDR3 sequence: CASSRTSGLYNEQFF. The CDR3 DNA is TGTGCCAGCAGCAGGACTAGCGGGCTTTACAATGAGCAGTTCTTC.

V is TRBV5-1 and J is TRBJ2-7; D might be TRBD2 (5 bases). This CDR3 comprises 14 residues. CDR1 is SGHRS and CDR2 is YFSETQ in the germline V gene. Trimming pared 4 bases from V and 5 bases from J, leaving 16 bases between. CDR3 protein: CASSIRVPGDEQYF. CDR3 nucleotides: TGCGCCAGCAGCATCCGGGTTCCCGGGGACGAGCAGTACTTC.

This chain uses TRBV5-1 with TRBJ2-1; tentative D call: TRBD2 (6 bases). The CDR3 contains 16 residues. CDR1 and CDR2 from the germline V gene are SGHRS and YFSETQ. V lost 2 bases to trimming and J lost 6 bases, with 18 bases between them. In DNA, the CDR3 is TGCGCCAGCAGCTTCGCCGGGACTGGAAGCCGCAATGAGCAGTTCTTC. Its translation is CASSFAGTGSRNEQFF.

The chain links TRBV2 to TRBJ1-2; 7 nucleotides match TRBD1. The CDR3 has 13 residues. Germline CDR1 and CDR2: SNHLY and FYNNEI. V was pared by 7 bases and J by 4 bases, with 6 bases of the junction left unmatched. In DNA, the CDR3 is TGTGCCAGCACTTCGGCAGGGGGCTATGGCTACACCTTC. Protein sequence: CASTSAGGYGYTF.

This chain links TRBV27 with TRBJ2-7; D might be TRBD2 (6 bases). CDR3 length equals 14 residues. The germline gives CDR1 MNHEY, CDR2 SMNVEV (reference sequence). The germline V and J ends were trimmed by 2 bases and 3 bases, with 11 bases remaining between them. In DNA form, the CDR3 reads TGTGCCAGCAGTTTAATTCGGGGGAGCTACGAGCAGTACTTC. Translating gives CASSLIRGSYEQYF.

This chain connects TRBV7-8 to TRBJ2-7; no firm D call. Germline loops: CDR1 SGHVS, CDR2 FQNEAQ. The CDR3 has 12 amino acids. V gave up 1 base and J gave up 6 bases, with 7 bases separating them. DNA of the CDR3: TGTGCCAGCAGCTTAGTTGTAGTCGAGCAGTACTTC. As protein: CASSLVVVEQYF.

The V and J genes are TRBV7-3 and TRBJ2-7, with a tentative D call TRBD2 (6 bases). V shed 2 bases and J shed 4 bases, with 15 bases lying between them. CDR1 is SGHTA, CDR2 FQGTGA, per germline. There are 15 residues in the CDR3. The CDR3: CASSLFPGTQYEQYF. CDR3 sequence (DNA): TGTGCCAGCAGCTTATTTCCAGGGACTCAATACGAGCAGTACTTC. Based on the CDR3 plus reference TRBV7-3 and TRBJ2-7, the full variable domain is GAGVSQTPSNKVTEKGKYVELRCDPISGHTALYWYRQSLGQGPEFLIYFQGTGAADDSGLPNDRFFAVRPEGSVSTLKIQRTERGDSAVYLCASSLFPGTQYEQYFGPGTRLTVT.

This chain uses TRBV5-1 with TRBJ2-7, with 11 bases fitting TRBD2. Unmatched junction bases numbered 7, after V lost 1 base and J lost 1 base. The CDR3 length is 17 residues. Germline V gene sequence: CDR1 SGHRS, CDR2 YFSETQ. Written as DNA, the CDR3 is TGCGCCAGCAGCTTGTTGACTAGCGGGGCTACTTCCTACGAGCAGTACTTC. This codes for CASSLLTSGATSYEQYF.

V gene TRBV11-2 combines with J gene TRBJ2-1, with unresolved D. The germline gives CDR1 SGHAT, CDR2 FQNNGV. The CDR3 contains 16 residues. V lost 3 bases and J lost 1, with 13 bases in between. The CDR3 reads CASSFAYGSSYNEQFF. CDR3 in DNA: TGTGCCAGCAGCTTCGCCTACGGGTCATCCTACAATGAGCAGTTCTTC.

The CDR3 DNA is TGTGCCAGCAACAACAGGGGGATTGGTTCACCCCTCCACTTT. Translation: CASNNRGIGSPLHF. The genes are TRBV3-1 (or the pseudogene TRBV3-2) and TRBJ1-6; 8 bases agree with TRBD1. The length of the CDR3 is 14 residues. Germline lookup yields CDR1 LGHDT and CDR2 YNNKEL (reference sequence). The J segment lost 9 bases and the V segment lost 7 bases, leaving 8 bases of the junction unmatched.